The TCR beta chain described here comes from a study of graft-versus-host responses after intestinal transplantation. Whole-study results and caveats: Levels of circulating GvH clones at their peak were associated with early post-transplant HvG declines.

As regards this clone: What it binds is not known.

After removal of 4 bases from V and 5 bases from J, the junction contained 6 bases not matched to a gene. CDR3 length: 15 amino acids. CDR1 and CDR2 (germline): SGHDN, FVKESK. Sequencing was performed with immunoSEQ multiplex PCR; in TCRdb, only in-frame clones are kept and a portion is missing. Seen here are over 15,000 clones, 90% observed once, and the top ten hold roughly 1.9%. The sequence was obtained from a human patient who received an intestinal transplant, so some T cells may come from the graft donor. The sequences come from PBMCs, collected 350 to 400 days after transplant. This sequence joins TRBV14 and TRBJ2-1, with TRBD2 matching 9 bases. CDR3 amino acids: CASSPGSGRNNEQFF. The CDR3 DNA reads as TGTGCCAGCAGCCCGGGTAGCGGGAGAAACAATGAGCAGTTCTTC.